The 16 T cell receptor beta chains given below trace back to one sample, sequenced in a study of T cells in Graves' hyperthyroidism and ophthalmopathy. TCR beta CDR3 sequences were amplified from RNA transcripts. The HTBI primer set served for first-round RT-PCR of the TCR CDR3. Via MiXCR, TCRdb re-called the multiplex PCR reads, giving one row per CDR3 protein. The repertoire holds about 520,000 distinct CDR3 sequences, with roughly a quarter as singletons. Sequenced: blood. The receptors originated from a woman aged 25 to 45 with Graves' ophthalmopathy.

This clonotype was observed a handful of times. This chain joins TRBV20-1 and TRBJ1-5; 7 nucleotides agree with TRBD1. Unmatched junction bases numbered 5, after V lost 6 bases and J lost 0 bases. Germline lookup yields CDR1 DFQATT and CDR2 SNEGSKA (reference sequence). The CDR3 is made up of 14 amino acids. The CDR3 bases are TGCAGTGCCACACAGGGGTATAGCAATCAGCCCCAGCATTTT. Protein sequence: CSATQGYSNQPQHF.

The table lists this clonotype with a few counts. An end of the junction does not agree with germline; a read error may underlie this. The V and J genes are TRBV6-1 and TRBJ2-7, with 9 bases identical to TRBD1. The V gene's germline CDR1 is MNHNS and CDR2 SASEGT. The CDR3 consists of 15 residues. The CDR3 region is CASSEGPDRGFFRHF. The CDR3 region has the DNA TGTGCCAGCAGTGAAGGTCCGGACAGGGGTTTTTTTCGCCACTTC.

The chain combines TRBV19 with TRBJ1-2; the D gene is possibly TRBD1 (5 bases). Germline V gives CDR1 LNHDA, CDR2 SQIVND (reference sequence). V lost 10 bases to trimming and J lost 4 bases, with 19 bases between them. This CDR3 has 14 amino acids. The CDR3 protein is CATLPSRGFYGYTF. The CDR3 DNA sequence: TGTGCCACCCTCCCCTCGAGGGGATTCTATGGCTACACCTTC. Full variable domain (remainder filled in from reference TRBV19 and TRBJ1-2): DGGITQSPKYLFRKEGQNVTLSCEQNLNHDAMYWYRQDPGQGLRLIYYSQIVNDFQKGDIAEGYSVSREKKESFPLTVTSAQKNPTAFYLCATLPSRGFYGYTFGSGTRLTVV.

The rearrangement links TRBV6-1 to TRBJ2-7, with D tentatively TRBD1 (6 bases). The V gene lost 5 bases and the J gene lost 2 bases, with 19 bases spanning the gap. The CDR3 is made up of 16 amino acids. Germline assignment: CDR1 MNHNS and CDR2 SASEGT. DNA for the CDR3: TGTGCCAGCAGTACGACCCCCAGGGGTACTCCCTACGAGCAGTACTTC. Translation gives CASSTTPRGTPYEQYF.

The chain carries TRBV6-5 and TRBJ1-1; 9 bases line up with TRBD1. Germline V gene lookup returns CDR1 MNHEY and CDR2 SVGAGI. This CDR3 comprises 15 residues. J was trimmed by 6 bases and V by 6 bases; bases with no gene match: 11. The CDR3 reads CASSLGTGCNSEAFF. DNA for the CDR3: TGTGCCAGCAGCTTAGGGACAGGGTGTAACTCTGAAGCTTTCTTT.

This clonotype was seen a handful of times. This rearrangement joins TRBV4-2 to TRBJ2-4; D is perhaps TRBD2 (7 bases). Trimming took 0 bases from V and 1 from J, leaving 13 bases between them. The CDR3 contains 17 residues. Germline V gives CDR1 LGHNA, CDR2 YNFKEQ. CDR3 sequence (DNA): TGTGCCAGCAGCCAAGATACGGGGGGCTGGGCCAAAAACATTCAGTACTTC. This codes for CASSQDTGGWAKNIQYF.

The DNA of the CDR3 is TGTGCCAGCTCTTCGCGGGACATAGGCTACGAGCAGTACTTC. Encoded protein: CASSSRDIGYEQYF. The chain carries TRBV6-1 and TRBJ2-7; either TRBD1 or TRBD2 may fit D (6 bases each). The CDR3 sequence is 14 residues long. Germline values: CDR1 MNHNS, CDR2 SASEGT. The ends were cut back, 8 bases at V and 3 bases at J, with 17 bases in the middle.

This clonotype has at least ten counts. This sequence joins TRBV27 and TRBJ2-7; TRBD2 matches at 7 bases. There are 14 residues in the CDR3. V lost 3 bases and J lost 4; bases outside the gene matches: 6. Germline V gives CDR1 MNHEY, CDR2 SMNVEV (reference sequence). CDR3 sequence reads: CASSFGGGNYEQYF. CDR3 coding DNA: TGTGCCAGCAGTTTTGGGGGGGGAAATTACGAGCAGTACTTC.

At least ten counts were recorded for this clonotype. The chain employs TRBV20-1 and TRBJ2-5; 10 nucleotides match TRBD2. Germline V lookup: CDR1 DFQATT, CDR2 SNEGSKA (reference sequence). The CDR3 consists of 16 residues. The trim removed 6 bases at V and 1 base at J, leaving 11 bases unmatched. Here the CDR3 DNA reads TGCAGTGCACCCCGCGGGAGCGGGGGGGCCCAAGAGACCCAGTACTTC. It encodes CSAPRGSGGAQETQYF.

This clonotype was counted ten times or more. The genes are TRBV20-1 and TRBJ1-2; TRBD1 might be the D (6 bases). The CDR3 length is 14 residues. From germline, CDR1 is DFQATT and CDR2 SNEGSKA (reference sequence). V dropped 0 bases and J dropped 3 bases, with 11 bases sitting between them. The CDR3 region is CSAREGGKDYGYTF. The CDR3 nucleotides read TGCAGTGCTAGAGAAGGGGGGAAGGACTATGGCTACACCTTC.

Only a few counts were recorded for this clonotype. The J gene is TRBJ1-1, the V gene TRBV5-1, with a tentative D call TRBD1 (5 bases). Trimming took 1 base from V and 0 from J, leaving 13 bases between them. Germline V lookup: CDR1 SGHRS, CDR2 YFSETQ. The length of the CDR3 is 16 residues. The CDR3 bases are TGCGCCAGCAGCTTGTCGCCAGGGCGGATGAACACTGAAGCTTTCTTT. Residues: CASSLSPGRMNTEAFF.

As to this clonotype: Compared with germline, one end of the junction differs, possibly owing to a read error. In nucleotides, the CDR3 is TGCGCCAGCAGCACCGGACCCAACGGTGGTATGAACACTGAAGCTTCCTTT. As protein: CASSTGPNGGMNTEASF. This chain uses TRBV5-1 with TRBJ1-1; D not certain. In germline, CDR1 is SGHRS, CDR2 YFSETQ. The CDR3 consists of 17 residues.

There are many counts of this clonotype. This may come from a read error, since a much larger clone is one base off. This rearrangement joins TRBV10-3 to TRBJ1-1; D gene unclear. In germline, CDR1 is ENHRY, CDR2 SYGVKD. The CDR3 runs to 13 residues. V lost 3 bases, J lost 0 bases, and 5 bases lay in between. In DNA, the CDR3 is TGTGCCATCAGTGACAGAATGAACACTGAAGCTTTCTTT. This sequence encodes CAISDRMNTEAFF.

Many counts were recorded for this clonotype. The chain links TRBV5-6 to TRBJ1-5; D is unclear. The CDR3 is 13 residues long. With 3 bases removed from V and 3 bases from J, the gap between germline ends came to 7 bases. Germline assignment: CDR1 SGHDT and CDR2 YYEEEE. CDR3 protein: CASSSGLNQPQHF. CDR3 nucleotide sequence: TGTGCCAGCAGCTCCGGTCTCAATCAGCCCCAGCATTTT.

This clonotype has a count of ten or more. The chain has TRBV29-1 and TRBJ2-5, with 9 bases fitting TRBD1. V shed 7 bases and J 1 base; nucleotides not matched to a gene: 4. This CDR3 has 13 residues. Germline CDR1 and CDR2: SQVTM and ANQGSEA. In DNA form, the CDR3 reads TGCAGCGGCGTGACAGGGGGCCAAGAGACCCAGTACTTC. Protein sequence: CSGVTGGQETQYF.

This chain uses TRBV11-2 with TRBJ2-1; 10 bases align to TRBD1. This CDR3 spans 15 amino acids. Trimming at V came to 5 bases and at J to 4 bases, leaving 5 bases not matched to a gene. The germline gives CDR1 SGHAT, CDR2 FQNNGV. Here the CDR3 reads CASSPWTGGYNEQFF. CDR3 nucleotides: TGTGCCAGCAGCCCCTGGACAGGGGGTTACAATGAGCAGTTCTTC.